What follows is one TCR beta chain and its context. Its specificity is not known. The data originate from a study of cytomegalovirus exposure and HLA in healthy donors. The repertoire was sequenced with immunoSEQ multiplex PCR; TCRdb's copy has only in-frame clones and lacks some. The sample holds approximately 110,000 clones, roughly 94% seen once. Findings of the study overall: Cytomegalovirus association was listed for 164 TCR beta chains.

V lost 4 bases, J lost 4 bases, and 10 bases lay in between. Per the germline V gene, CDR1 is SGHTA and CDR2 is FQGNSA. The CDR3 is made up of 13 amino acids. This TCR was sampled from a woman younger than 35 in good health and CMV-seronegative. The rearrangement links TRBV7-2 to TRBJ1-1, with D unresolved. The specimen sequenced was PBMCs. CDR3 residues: CASSWRMSTEAFF. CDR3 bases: TGTGCCAGCAGCTGGAGGATGAGCACTGAAGCTTTCTTT.